This TCR beta chain was sequenced in a study of blood T cell repertoires in COVID-19. Study background: From the United States, Italy and Spain came samples of acute and convalescent COVID-19. Nucleic acid was either cDNA or gDNA, and it came from T cells, B-cell-depleted T cells, or PBMCs.

CDR3 size: 14 residues. The germline V gene encodes CDR1 LNHDA and CDR2 SQIVND (reference sequence). V gave up 3 bases and J gave up 15 bases; unmatched junction bases: 13. This clone appeared a few times. TCRdb's table, derived via immunoSEQ multiplex PCR, lists solely in-frame clones and lacks some. The data contain about 220,000 clones, approximately 81% of them singletons. This TCR was sampled from a woman older than 75 with acute or convalescent COVID-19. Sequenced sample: peripheral blood. The rearrangement links TRBV19 to TRBJ2-1, with 8 bases lining up with TRBD1. DNA for the CDR3: TGTGCCAGTAGTATCTCAGGGGGCGCAACTGGGGGGTTCTTC. The encoded protein is CASSISGGATGGFF.